A single sample is the source of the 4 T cell receptor beta chains below, sequenced in a study of CD8+ T cells in alopecia areata. Treatment here: oral pan-JAK inhibitor, 5-10 mg twice daily. Alopecia areata patients gave lesional scalp punch biopsies and peripheral blood samples. Following extraction, RNA underwent reverse transcription to cDNA, which served as the sequencing template. Repertoires were generated with immunoSEQ multiplex PCR, while TCRdb's copy carries only in-frame clones and drops some. The table lists about 5,900 clones, roughly 61% of them singletons, with 8.5% to 9.5% in the top ten. The sequencing used skin, collected between weeks 30 and 35, from a patient treated with tofacitinib. The receptors derive from a human donor with alopecia areata.

This chain uses TRBV6-6 with TRBJ1-1; unclear D gene. The CDR3 is made up of 11 amino acids. From germline, CDR1 is MNHNY and CDR2 SVGAGI (reference sequence). V was trimmed by 2 bases and J by 10 bases, leaving 8 bases between them. Here the CDR3 reads CASSYHGGAFF. The DNA of the CDR3 is TGTGCCAGCAGTTACCACGGTGGAGCTTTCTTT.

The V call is TRBV6-5, the J call TRBJ1-6; tentatively, D is TRBD1 (6 bases). V lost 6 bases and J 10 bases, leaving 16 bases between the germline ends. CDR1 is MNHEY, CDR2 SVGAGI, per germline. The CDR3 runs 14 residues. CDR3 protein: CASRMGGGRSPLHF. CDR3 in DNA: TGTGCCAGCAGGATGGGGGGCGGACGGTCACCCCTCCACTTT.

This clone was found a few times. The chain links TRBV5-1 to TRBJ1-1; 8 bases agree with TRBD1. The CDR3 runs to 14 residues. The J segment lost 4 bases and the V segment lost 0 bases, leaving 2 bases of the junction unmatched. Germline V lookup: CDR1 SGHRS, CDR2 YFSETQ. In nucleotides, the CDR3 is TGCGCCAGCAGCTTGGACGGACAGGGCACTGAAGCTTTCTTT. It codes for CASSLDGQGTEAFF.

This clone was seen only a few times. This rearrangement joins TRBV5-1 to TRBJ2-2; D is perhaps TRBD2 (5 bases). The CDR3 loop spans 16 amino acids. The V and J ends lost 0 bases and 3 bases respectively, with 12 bases between them. Germline loops: CDR1 SGHRS, CDR2 YFSETQ. CDR3 sequence reads: CASSLALDGDTGELFF. CDR3 bases: TGCGCCAGCAGCTTGGCCTTGGACGGGGACACCGGGGAGCTGTTTTTT.